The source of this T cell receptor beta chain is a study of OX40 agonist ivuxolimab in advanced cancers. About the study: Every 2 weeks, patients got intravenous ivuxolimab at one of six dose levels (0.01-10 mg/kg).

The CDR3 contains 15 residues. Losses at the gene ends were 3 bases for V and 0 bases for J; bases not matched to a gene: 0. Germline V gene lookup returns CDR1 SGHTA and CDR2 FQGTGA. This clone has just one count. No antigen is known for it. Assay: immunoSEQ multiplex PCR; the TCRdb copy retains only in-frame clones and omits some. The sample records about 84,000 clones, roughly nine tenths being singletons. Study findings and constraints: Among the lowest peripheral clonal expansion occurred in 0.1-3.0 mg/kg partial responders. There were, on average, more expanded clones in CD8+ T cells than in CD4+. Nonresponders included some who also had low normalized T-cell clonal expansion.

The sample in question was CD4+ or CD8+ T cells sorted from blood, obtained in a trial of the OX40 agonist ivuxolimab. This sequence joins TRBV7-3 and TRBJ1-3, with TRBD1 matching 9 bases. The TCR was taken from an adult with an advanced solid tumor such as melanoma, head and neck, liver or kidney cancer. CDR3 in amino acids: CASSLTGGSGNTIYF. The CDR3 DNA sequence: TGTGCCAGCAGCTTGACAGGGGGCTCTGGAAACACCATATATTTT. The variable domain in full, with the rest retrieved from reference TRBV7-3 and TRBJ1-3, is GAGVSQTPSNKVTEKGKYVELRCDPISGHTALYWYRQSLGQGPEFLIYFQGTGAADDSGLPNDRFFAVRPEGSVSTLKIQRTERGDSAVYLCASSLTGGSGNTIYFGEGSWLTVV.